Listed below are T cell receptor beta chains from one sample, sequenced in a study of post-analysis software for immune sequencing data. MiXCR, applied by TCRdb to the PCR reads, yields one record per CDR3 protein. The sample lists about 500,000 distinct CDR3 sequences, around 40% seen once, with roughly an eighth in the top ten. Input material: blood. These receptors originate from a girl aged 10 to 17 with multiple sclerosis. The CDR3 runs from the conserved cysteine through the conserved F or W. D genes are given only for firm matches. Clone size, where shown, is once, few, many, or a class for clones that have expanded.

>TRBJ1-2|TRBD1|TRBV7-2|-
CASSPGTGRGYGYTF
TGTGCCAGCAGCCCAGGGACAGGGCGAGGGTATGGCTACACCTTC
>TRBJ2-7|-|TRBV28|-
CASRRGNDYEQYF
TGTGCCAGCAGGAGGGGTAATGACTACGAGCAGTACTTC
>TRBJ1-4|-|TRBV4-1|-
CASSQELDSNEKLFF
TGCGCCAGCAGCCAAGAATTGGACAGTAATGAAAAACTGTTTTTT
>TRBJ1-1|-|TRBV20-1|-
CSARQGSVSGTEAFF
TGCAGTGCTAGACAGGGATCGGTTAGTGGCACTGAAGCTTTCTTT
>TRBJ1-2|-|TRBV7-2|few
CASSGAASYGYTF
TGTGCCAGCAGCGGGGCAGCTAGCTATGGCTACACCTTC
>TRBJ2-7|-|TRBV11-2|few
CASSSPGDEQYF
TGTGCCAGCAGCTCTCCAGGGGACGAGCAGTACTTC
>TRBJ2-3|-|TRBV10-3|-
CAIRGLSTDTQYF
TGTGCCATCAGAGGCCTGAGCACAGATACGCAGTATTTT
>TRBJ1-2|TRBD1|TRBV6-2/TRBV6-3|once
CASFGQEEYGYTF
TGTGCCAGTTTTGGACAGGAAGAATATGGCTACACCTTC
>TRBJ1-4|-|TRBV20-1|-
CSARPGGNEKLFF
TGCAGTGCTAGACCGGGAGGGAATGAAAAACTGTTTTTT
>TRBJ2-1|-|TRBV7-9|few
CASSTGYNEQFF
TGTGCCAGCAGTACAGGGTACAATGAGCAGTTCTTC
>TRBJ1-2|-|TRBV20-1|few
CSASDTNYGYTF
TGCAGTGCTAGCGACACCAACTATGGCTACACCTTC
>TRBJ2-5|TRBD2|TRBV10-3|few
CATTNRPGTRGETQYF
TGTGCCACTACGAACCGTCCCGGGACTAGGGGGGAGACCCAGTACTTC
>TRBJ1-1|-|TRBV3-1|-
CASSQDLHRLNTEAFF
TGTGCCAGCAGCCAAGATCTTCACAGATTAAACACTGAAGCTTTCTTT
>TRBJ2-1|-|TRBV20-1|few
CSALLAVRSYNEQFF
TGCAGTGCTCTATTAGCGGTGCGCTCCTACAATGAGCAGTTCTTC
>TRBJ2-7|TRBD1|TRBV4-2|few
CASSRYTGDEQYF
TGTGCCAGCAGCCGGTATACAGGGGACGAGCAGTACTTC
>TRBJ1-2|TRBD1|TRBV5-1|-
CASSLLSGTENYGYTF
TGCGCCAGCAGCTTGTTATCCGGGACAGAGAACTATGGCTACACCTTC
>TRBJ2-5|-|TRBV11-1|few
CASSLAEIQETQYF
TGTGCCAGCAGCTTAGCAGAGATACAAGAGACCCAGTACTTC
>TRBJ2-3|-|TRBV28|-
CASSYQNPTLSTDTQYF
TGTGCCAGCAGCTACCAAAACCCGACACTTAGCACAGATACGCAGTATTTT
>TRBJ2-1|-|TRBV7-6|many
CASSSGLYNEQFF
TGTGCCAGCAGCTCCGGACTGTACAATGAGCAGTTCTTC
>TRBJ1-4|-|TRBV10-2|few
CASSDHRLTNEKLFF
TGCGCCAGCAGTGACCACAGACTAACTAATGAAAAACTGTTTTTT
>TRBJ1-2|-|TRBV28|-
CASRSQGRGYTF
TGTGCCAGCAGGTCACAGGGCAGGGGCTACACCTTC
>TRBJ2-3|-|TRBV7-2|few
CASSLRRLTSTDTQYF
TGTGCCAGCAGCTTACGGCGGCTAACAAGCACAGATACGCAGTATTTT
>TRBJ1-5|-|TRBV4-1|few
CASSQANSYSNQPQHF
TGCGCCAGCAGCCAAGCTAACAGTTATAGCAATCAGCCCCAGCATTTT
>TRBJ2-1|-|TRBV28|-
CASSSWVAVSYNEQFF
TGTGCCAGCAGTTCCTGGGTAGCGGTGTCCTACAATGAGCAGTTCTTC
>TRBJ2-7|-|TRBV7-9|-
CASSSSEGEEQYF
TGTGCCAGCAGCTCCTCAGAAGGAGAAGAGCAGTACTTC
>TRBJ2-1|-|TRBV7-9|few
CASSLVWDSEQFF
TGTGCCAGCAGCTTAGTATGGGACTCTGAGCAGTTCTTC
>TRBJ2-7|-|TRBV10-3|few
CAISAPATYEQYF
TGTGCCATCAGTGCTCCAGCTACCTACGAGCAGTACTTC